This T cell receptor (beta chain) was obtained from a study of T cell changes during pregnancy in multiple sclerosis. Between the trimmed V and J ends, which lost 4 bases and 0 bases, there was a span of 9 bases. Germline V gene lookup returns CDR1 SEHNR and CDR2 FQNEAQ (reference sequence). The CDR3 runs to 14 residues. Clones were read by immunoSEQ multiplex PCR, and TCRdb kept only the in-frame ones, dropping some. The sample holds some 80,000 clones, about 94% seen once. The receptor's source is a female donor with multiple sclerosis, enrolled in a pregnancy study. Here the sequenced sample was CD4+ T cells from peripheral blood mononuclear cells, taken after pregnancy. The chain combines TRBV7-9 with TRBJ1-2; the D gene is possibly TRBD1 (5 bases). The CDR3 sequence is CASSSDRTNYGYTF. Here the CDR3 DNA reads TGTGCCAGCAGCTCCGACAGAACTAACTATGGCTACACCTTC. The full variable domain, rest sourced from reference TRBV7-9 and TRBJ1-2, is DTGVSQNPRHKITKRGQNVTFRCDPISEHNRLYWYRQTLGQGPEFLTYFQNEAQLEKSRLLSDRFSAERPKGSFSTLEIQRTEQGDSAMYLCASSSDRTNYGYTFGSGTRLTVV.